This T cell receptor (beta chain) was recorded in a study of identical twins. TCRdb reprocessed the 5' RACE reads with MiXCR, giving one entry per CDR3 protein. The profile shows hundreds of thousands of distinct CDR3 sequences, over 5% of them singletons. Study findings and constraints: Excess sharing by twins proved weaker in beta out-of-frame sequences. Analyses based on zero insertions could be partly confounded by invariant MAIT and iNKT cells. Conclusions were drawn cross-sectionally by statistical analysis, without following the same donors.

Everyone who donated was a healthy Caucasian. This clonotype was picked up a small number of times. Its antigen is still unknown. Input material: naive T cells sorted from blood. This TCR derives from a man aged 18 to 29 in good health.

The CDR3 nucleotides are TGCGCCAGCAGCTCGGGGACACTACGGAGGGAAGAGACCCAGTACTTC. Translating gives CASSSGTLRREETQYF. The rearrangement links TRBV5-1 to TRBJ2-5; D may be TRBD1 or TRBD2 (6 bases each). This CDR3 region has 16 residues. V lost 3 bases, J lost 3 bases, and 18 bases lay in between. Germline V gene sequence: CDR1 SGHRS, CDR2 YFSETQ.